This is a list of T cell receptor beta chains from one sample in a study of cytomegalovirus exposure and HLA in healthy donors. Only in-frame clones appear in the TCRdb table, and some are missing; sequencing was by immunoSEQ multiplex PCR. The repertoire includes approximately 140,000 clones, around 78% of them detected once, and 1.8% sits in the top ten. The sample taken for sequencing was PBMCs. Receptors were obtained from a woman aged 40 to 50 in good health and CMV-seronegative. Each CDR3 is given with its conserved first and last residue. D genes are given only for firm matches. Clone size is stated in some rows and not others, as once, few, many or a class when expanded.

V	D	size	J	CDR3	DNA
TRBV25-1	TRBD2	-	TRBJ2-1	CASTGTSGTNEQFF	TGTGCCAGCACCGGGACTAGCGGGACCAATGAGCAGTTCTTC
TRBV11-3	TRBD1	-	TRBJ2-1	CASSLGTGYNEQFF	TGTGCCAGCAGCCTGGGGACAGGGTACAATGAGCAGTTCTTC
TRBV7-9	TRBD1	-	TRBJ2-5	CASRSFQGAGETQYF	TGTGCCAGCAGGTCTTTCCAGGGGGCTGGAGAGACCCAGTACTTC
TRBV19	TRBD2	-	TRBJ2-1	CASSIAGGPRSYNEQFF	TGTGCCAGTAGTATAGCGGGAGGGCCTCGTTCCTACAATGAGCAGTTCTTC
TRBV27	-	-	TRBJ2-7	CASSLSAGQRSYEQYF	TGTGCCAGCAGTTTATCGGCCGGCCAGCGAAGCTACGAGCAGTACTTC
TRBV6-1	-	-	TRBJ2-5	CASSPGPGWETQYF	TGTGCCAGCAGTCCGGGCCCGGGGTGGGAGACCCAGTACTTC
TRBV5-1	TRBD2	-	TRBJ2-3	CASSSSRLAGGHTDTQYF	TGCGCCAGCAGCTCATCCCGACTAGCGGGGGGCCACACAGATACGCAGTATTTT
TRBV2	TRBD1	-	TRBJ1-6	CASSGKQGEVSPLHF	TGTGCCAGCAGTGGGAAACAGGGGGAGGTTTCACCCCTCCACTTT
TRBV9	TRBD2	-	TRBJ2-1	CASSVSGGVPNEQFF	TGTGCCAGCAGCGTAAGCGGGGGGGTTCCCAATGAGCAGTTCTTC
TRBV13	TRBD1	-	TRBJ1-2	CASSPGTGPSYTF	TGTGCCAGCAGCCCCGGGACAGGGCCCAGCTACACCTTC
TRBV19	-	-	TRBJ1-1	CASSQGGGTEAFF	TGTGCCAGTAGTCAAGGGGGGGGCACTGAAGCTTTCTTT
TRBV7-9	TRBD1	few	TRBJ1-2	CASSSPLDRGYGYTF	TGTGCCAGCAGCTCCCCACTGGACAGGGGGTATGGCTACACCTTC
TRBV7-6	TRBD1	-	TRBJ2-5	CASSPDRALGEQYF	TGTGCCAGCAGCCCCGACAGGGCCTTGGGGGAGCAGTACTTC
TRBV5-1	TRBD2	-	TRBJ2-4	CASSSGLAGPLAKNSQYF	TGCGCCAGCAGCTCTGGACTAGCGGGACCCCTAGCCAAAAACAGTCAGTACTTC
TRBV5-6	-	-	TRBJ1-3	CASSLSNRVGNTIYF	TGTGCCAGCAGCTTGTCTAACAGGGTTGGAAACACCATATATTTT
TRBV20-1	-	few	TRBJ1-1	CSARQYEAFF	TGCAGTGCTAGACAGTATGAAGCTTTCTTT
TRBV11-1	-	-	TRBJ2-1	CASSLAGPFDNEQFF	TGTGCCAGCAGCTTAGCGGGCCCCTTCGACAATGAGCAGTTCTTC
TRBV28	-	-	TRBJ1-5	CASSFGGGGNQPQHF	TGTGCCAGCAGTTTCGGCGGGGGAGGCAATCAGCCCCAGCATTTT
TRBV6-1	-	few	TRBJ1-1	CASSEKPNTEAFF	TGTGCCAGCAGTGAAAAGCCGAACACTGAAGCTTTCTTT
TRBV27	-	few	TRBJ1-1	CASRTGGTEAFF	TGTGCCAGCAGGACGGGGGGAACTGAAGCTTTCTTT
TRBV6-5	-	-	TRBJ1-4	CASCDRPGEKLFF	TGTGCCAGCTGTGACAGGCCGGGTGAAAAACTGTTTTTT
TRBV19	-	-	TRBJ1-5	CASTPPGWVSQPQHF	TGTGCCAGTACCCCCCCGGGTTGGGTTTCTCAGCCCCAGCATTTT
TRBV6-5	-	-	TRBJ2-7	CASSYQGDEQYF	TGTGCCAGCAGTTATCAGGGCGACGAGCAGTACTTC
TRBV19	TRBD2	-	TRBJ2-5	CASSIDRGGSQETQYF	TGTGCCAGTAGTATCGATCGGGGGGGATCACAAGAGACCCAGTACTTC
TRBV7-9	-	few	TRBJ1-1	CASSPRMAGTEAFF	TGTGCCAGCAGCCCCCGGATGGCGGGCACTGAAGCTTTCTTT
TRBV5-1	-	-	TRBJ1-4	CASSLTGQTNEKLFF	TGCGCCAGCAGCTTGACAGGACAGACTAATGAAAAACTGTTTTTT
TRBV2	TRBD2	few	TRBJ2-3	CASRERTSGGWDTQYF	TGTGCCAGCAGAGAAAGGACTAGCGGGGGGTGGGATACGCAGTATTTT
TRBV30	TRBD1	once	TRBJ1-2	CAWGQGDYGYTF	TGTGCCTGGGGACAGGGGGACTATGGCTACACCTTC
TRBV6-5	-	-	TRBJ1-1	CASSYDSVSEAFF	TGTGCCAGCAGTTACGACTCGGTCTCTGAAGCTTTCTTT
TRBV9	TRBD1	-	TRBJ2-2	CASSAARQGANTGELFF	TGTGCCAGCAGCGCCGCGCGACAGGGGGCGAACACCGGGGAGCTGTTTTTT
TRBV5-1	-	-	TRBJ2-1	CATRVGRGEQFF	TGCGCCACCAGAGTTGGCCGTGGTGAGCAGTTCTTC
TRBV30	-	-	TRBJ2-7	CAWSSTRPKEGGVYEQYF	TGTGCCTGGAGTAGTACGCGTCCGAAGGAGGGTGGGGTCTACGAGCAGTACTTC
TRBV9	TRBD2	-	TRBJ2-7	CASSVAPSGGAVVYEQYF	TGTGCCAGCAGCGTAGCCCCTAGCGGGGGGGCCGTTGTCTACGAGCAGTACTTC
TRBV12-1	-	-	TRBJ2-5	CASSFAGAGEDQETQYF	TGTGCCAGCAGCTTTGCGGGAGCGGGAGAGGACCAAGAGACCCAGTACTTC
TRBV6-1	-	-	TRBJ2-2	CASSERWGQNTGELFF	TGTGCCAGCAGTGAACGATGGGGCCAGAACACCGGGGAGCTGTTTTTT
TRBV7-3	TRBD2	-	TRBJ2-3	CASSSRPSGSEGDTQYF	TGTGCCAGCAGCTCCCGTCCCAGCGGGAGTGAGGGGGATACGCAGTATTTT